A single T cell receptor beta chain is shown here with its context. What it binds is not known. This sample was taken from a study of post-analysis software for immune sequencing data. Study-wide results and limits: Patients with multiple sclerosis recorded significantly lower normalized Chao1 diversity than controls, the study found. There were five TRBV segments more frequent in patients than controls, and TRBV5-6, TRBV5-1 and TRBV20-1 were among them.

Unmatched junction bases numbered 9, after V lost 5 bases and J lost 5 bases. The CDR3 extends over 16 amino acids. Germline V gene sequence: CDR1 MNHEY, CDR2 SVGEGT. Unique-molecular-identifier-tagged TCR beta cDNA libraries were used. TCRdb processed the PCR reads anew with MiXCR; each CDR3 protein has one entry. This table holds 550,000 to 700,000 distinct CDR3 sequences, roughly 40% found once. The chain is built from TRBV6-2 or TRBV6-3 and TRBJ2-3, with 11 bases identical to TRBD2. This sequence originates from a girl aged 5-17 years with multiple sclerosis. Sequencing was done on a sample of blood. CDR3 DNA: TGTGCCAGCAGTCCGGAACTAGCGGGGGTAGGAGATACGCAGTATTTT. As protein: CASSPELAGVGDTQYF.